This T cell receptor beta chain was found in a study of cytomegalovirus exposure and HLA in healthy donors. Study summary: Per a later analysis, the approximately 690 first-cohort and under 150 validation repertoires shared one platform. The study, taken as a whole, reports: The investigators catalogued 164 TCR beta chains as cytomegalovirus-associated. It was reported that the classifier diagnosed cytomegalovirus status with high specificity and sensitivity in both the original and validation cohorts.

With regard to this clone: The antigen is not known.

CDR1 and CDR2 (germline): SGHTA, FQGNSA. V was trimmed by 1 base and J by 3 bases, leaving 10 bases between them. CDR3 size: 14 residues. TCRdb's table, derived via immunoSEQ multiplex PCR, lists solely in-frame clones and lacks some. Among roughly 310,000 clones listed, around 90% were seen once. The rearrangement links TRBV7-2 to TRBJ2-7; D ambiguous. The origin of this receptor is a man aged 25-45 years in good health and CMV-seronegative. The sample comprised PBMCs. Here the CDR3 DNA reads TGTGCCAGCAGCTTAGTGGGCCAAAGCTACGAGCAGTACTTC. Its translation: CASSLVGQSYEQYF.